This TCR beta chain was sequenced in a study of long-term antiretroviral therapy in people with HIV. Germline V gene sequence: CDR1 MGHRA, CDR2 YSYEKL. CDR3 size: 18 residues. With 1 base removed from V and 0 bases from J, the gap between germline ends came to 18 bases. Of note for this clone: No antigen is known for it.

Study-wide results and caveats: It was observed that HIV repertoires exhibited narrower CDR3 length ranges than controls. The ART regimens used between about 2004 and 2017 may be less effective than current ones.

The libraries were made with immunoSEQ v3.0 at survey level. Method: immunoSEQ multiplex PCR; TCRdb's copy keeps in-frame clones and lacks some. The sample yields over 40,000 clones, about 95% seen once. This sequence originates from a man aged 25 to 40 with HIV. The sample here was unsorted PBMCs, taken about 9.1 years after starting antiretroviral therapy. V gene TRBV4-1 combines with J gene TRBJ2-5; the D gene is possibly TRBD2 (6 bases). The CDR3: CASSQVVGDREYQETQYF. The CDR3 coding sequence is TGCGCCAGCAGCCAAGTGGTCGGAGATCGGGAGTACCAAGAGACCCAGTACTTC.